These 7 T cell receptor beta chains came from one sample sequenced in a study of blood T cell repertoires in COVID-19. Clones were read by immunoSEQ multiplex PCR, and TCRdb kept only the in-frame ones, dropping some. The sample has around 56,000 clones, more than 60% seen once; the top ten hold roughly 13%. Sequenced input: peripheral blood. Receptors were obtained from an older woman with acute or convalescent COVID-19.

This clone was observed a handful of times. The chain employs TRBV11-2 and TRBJ2-5; TRBD2 is a possible D gene (5 bases). The CDR3 extends over 16 amino acids. Germline lookup yields CDR1 SGHAT and CDR2 FQNNGV. V was pared by 5 bases and J by 5 bases, with 21 bases between. Written as DNA, the CDR3 is TGTGCCAGCAGCGCACGCCGTACGGGGAAAGGGGAGACCCAGTACTTC. Its translation is CASSARRTGKGETQYF.

The chain couples TRBV5-1 to TRBJ2-1; 16 bases align to TRBD2. There are 16 residues in the CDR3. CDR1 and CDR2 (germline): SGHRS, YFSETQ. Germline trimming cut 4 bases from V and 8 bases from J; bases unmatched to any gene: 6. DNA of the CDR3: TGCGCCAGCAGCCTAGGGACTAGCGGGGGGGCCGATGAGCAGTTCTTC. It is translated as CASSLGTSGGADEQFF.

The V and J genes are TRBV19 and TRBJ1-2; no clear D. V lost 4 bases and J 3 bases, leaving 12 bases between the germline ends. This CDR3 has 14 residues. CDR1 is LNHDA and CDR2 is SQIVND in the germline V gene (reference sequence). The CDR3 spells CASSTPDGYYGYTF. Written as DNA, the CDR3 is TGTGCCAGTAGTACCCCCGACGGGTACTATGGCTACACCTTC.

In this sample, this clone turned up a few times. The chain is built from TRBV6-1 and TRBJ1-3; D gene ambiguous. Trimming left V 1 base short and J 2 bases short, with 12 bases between. Germline CDR1 MNHNS, CDR2 SASEGT. The CDR3 spans 16 residues. Here the CDR3 DNA reads TGTGCCAGCAGTGAAGTCCTAACCTTCCCTGGAAACACCATATATTTT. Its protein is CASSEVLTFPGNTIYF.

The chain carries TRBV5-1 and TRBJ2-2, with D possibly TRBD2 on 6 matching bases. V lost 1 base, J lost 5 bases, and 12 bases lay in between. CDR1 and CDR2 (germline): SGHRS, YFSETQ. This CDR3 comprises 15 residues. The CDR3 DNA reads as TGCGCCAGCAGCTTGACGGACCGGGGGACCGGGGAGCTGTTTTTT. Protein: CASSLTDRGTGELFF.

The V call is TRBV10-3, the J call TRBJ1-2, with D unclear. Germline V gene data show CDR1 as ENHRY and CDR2 as SYGVKD. The CDR3 covers 15 residues. Trimming left V 3 bases short and J 0 bases short, with 11 bases between. CDR3: CAISDFGGTNYGYTF. CDR3 coding DNA: TGTGCCATCAGTGACTTCGGCGGGACTAACTATGGCTACACCTTC.

This chain uses TRBV30 with TRBJ1-3, with D possibly being TRBD1 (6 bases). Germline V CDR1 and CDR2: GTSNPN, SVGIG (reference sequence). V was cut by 0 bases and J by 4 bases, with 25 bases left in between. This CDR3 has 19 residues. CDR3 DNA: TGTGCCTGGAGTGTAGCTTCATCTGGCAGGGGCCGCTTCGGAAACACCATATATTTT. Translated: CAWSVASSGRGRFGNTIYF.